One T cell receptor beta chain is described in this entry. This clone was detected a few times. Its antigen is still unknown. No clone much larger than this one lies a single base away; base qualities are absent. At diagnosis, peripheral blood, uninvolved tumor-adjacent lung and tumor were collected and were preserved as a mix of fresh-frozen and FFPE material. For TCR repertoire profiling, blood samples were analyzed in the form of peripheral blood mononuclear cells. This entry belongs to a study of T cells in localized non-small cell lung cancer (dated by TCRdb to the early 2020s). At the level of the whole study: The study analyzed T cell repertoires of roughly 220 early-stage NSCLC patients, comparing tumors and uninvolved tumor-adjacent lungs. The cohort comprised roughly 230 treatment-naïve NSCLC patients with resected, localized lung tumors. NSCLC patients had a mean age of around 61 years, and around 130 were male and 85 to 110 female.

TCR beta CDR3 regions were sequenced from DNA using the immunoSEQ Assay. Per the original workflow: T cell density was computed as TCR beta template counts normalized to usable DNA estimated by amplifying housekeeping genes. Richness was estimated with the preseqR package, extrapolating to 400,000 templates for PBMC samples and 120,000 templates for tissue samples. Clonality was taken to be one minus Pielou's evenness. Tissue-enriched TCRs were identified through differential abundance testing performed on productive amino-acid clonotypes, with a minimum total count of 5 and an alpha of 0.1. Repertoire overlap between compartments was quantified with the Jaccard Index and Morisita Overlap Index. GLIPH grouped TCR beta CDR3s together with public tetramer-defined viral CDR3s, and a viral motif had to include at least three viral sequences and also show V-gene enrichment. TCRdb carries this immuneACCESS record with in-frame sequences only. Its versions omit some clonotypes, under half of them owing to an unresolved V gene in the studies checked, with the rest unexplained. Clone size and the V and J calls come from that table; the DNA yielded D and trimming. Across this sample there are more than 20,000 clones, with approximately 86% seen only once. The top ten clonotypes cover less than 15% of the sample.

Overall study results and their limits: Because multi-region tumor sequencing was not performed, intratumor heterogeneity could not be ruled out. Because the study design was exploratory, TCR variables were selected using unadjusted p-values without false-discovery rate correction. Uninvolved tumor-adjacent lung showed the highest T cell clonality, higher than tumor, which suggests more focused antigenic responses in the uninvolved tumor-adjacent lung. A median of about 55 of the top 100 tumor clones were detected in paired uninvolved adjacent lung, and some 28 of these tumor clones were also found among the top 100 clones of the paired uninvolved adjacent lung. Higher blood T cell density associated with longer overall survival, while higher adjacent-lung clonality associated with shorter survival.

This receptor was taken from a female donor of 60 years or more with stage I lung adenocarcinoma. The specimen was peripheral blood, collected before any cancer treatment.

CDR3 reads: CASSAHDREDGYTF. In nucleotide form, the sequence is TGTGCCAGCAGTGCCCATGACAGGGAGGATGGCTACACCTTC. The V and J genes are TRBV25-1 and TRBJ1-2; TRBD1 fits 7 bases in the junction. The junction shows trimming of 4 bases on V and 6 bases on J, and the gene matches do not reach 8 bases of it. The CDR3 starts with the cysteine, ends with the phenylalanine, and has 14 residues. Here the CDR3 DNA is all that survives: 42 bases in frame from base 1. For CDR1 and CDR2, the germline V gene lists MGHDK and SYGVNS.